These 9 T cell receptor beta chains share one sample of origin, sequenced in a study of T cells in Graves' hyperthyroidism and ophthalmopathy. TCR beta CDR3 regions were amplified from RNA transcripts. The HTBI primer set served for first-round RT-PCR of the TCR CDR3. MiXCR, run by TCRdb on the multiplex PCR reads, gives a single entry per CDR3 protein. Of about 640,000 distinct CDR3 sequences in the sample, more than 20% were seen once. Sequencing input: blood. All receptors come from a man aged 30 to 39 with Graves' ophthalmopathy.

In this sample, this clonotype turned up many times. The rearrangement links TRBV20-1 to TRBJ1-1; tentatively, D is TRBD1 (6 bases). Trimming pared 3 bases from V and 3 bases from J, leaving 14 bases between. The germline V gene has CDR1 DFQATT and CDR2 SNEGSKA (reference sequence). The CDR3 contains 14 residues. The CDR3 sequence is CSASQSQGYTEAFF. DNA for the CDR3: TGCAGTGCTAGCCAAAGCCAGGGGTACACTGAAGCTTTCTTT.

This clonotype was counted at least ten times. This sequence joins TRBV20-1 and TRBJ1-5, with D possibly being TRBD1 (5 bases). Trimming removed 5 bases from V and 3 bases from J, with 11 bases in between. The germline V gene has CDR1 DFQATT and CDR2 SNEGSKA (reference sequence). This CDR3 region has 13 residues. The CDR3 here is CSASDRHNQPQHF. Written as DNA, the CDR3 is TGCAGTGCTTCAGACAGACACAATCAGCCCCAGCATTTT.

Here the CDR3 reads CASSLVLAGEYEQYF. CDR3 nucleotides: TGTGCCAGCAGCTTAGTATTAGCGGGAGAATACGAGCAGTACTTC. The V gene is TRBV7-9, the J gene TRBJ2-7, with 9 bases identical to TRBD2. Germline trimming cut 1 base from V and 4 bases from J; bases unmatched to any gene: 5. From germline, CDR1 is SEHNR and CDR2 FQNEAQ (reference sequence). This CDR3 contains 15 residues.

This clonotype was observed at least ten times. V and J are TRBV30 and TRBJ2-5; maybe TRBD2 (6 bases). Germline V gives CDR1 GTSNPN, CDR2 SVGIG (reference sequence). CDR3 length equals 14 residues. With 0 bases removed from V and 1 base from J, the gap between germline ends came to 9 bases. CDR3 sequence: CAWSVTGSQETQYF. Here the CDR3 DNA reads TGTGCCTGGAGTGTAACCGGGAGCCAAGAGACCCAGTACTTC.

This clonotype occurred many times. The gene calls are TRBV20-1 and TRBJ1-2, with 7 bases identical to TRBD1. This CDR3 is built from 14 residues. The germline V gene has CDR1 DFQATT and CDR2 SNEGSKA (reference sequence). The V gene end was trimmed by 6 bases and the J gene end by 1 base; junction bases not matched to a gene: 8. The CDR3 sequence is CSAKAHRGNYGYTF. In nucleotides, the CDR3 is TGCAGTGCGAAGGCCCACAGGGGTAACTATGGCTACACCTTC.

This clonotype appeared many times. This chain links TRBV7-3 with TRBJ2-1; 14 bases agree with TRBD2. The CDR3 is 17 residues long. Germline loops: CDR1 SGHTA, CDR2 FQGTGA. The ends lost 3 bases at V and 6 bases at J; junction bases unmatched: 7. This CDR3 is CASSFPTSGGGRNEQFF. The DNA for the CDR3 is TGTGCCAGCAGCTTCCCGACTAGCGGGGGGGGGCGCAATGAGCAGTTCTTC.

This clonotype appeared a few times. The chain combines TRBV6-4 with TRBJ2-3, with TRBD1 as a possible D gene (6 bases). Trimming pared 5 bases from V and 4 bases from J, leaving 13 bases between. Germline values: CDR1 MRHNA, CDR2 SNTAGT. This CDR3 has 14 residues. The CDR3, as DNA: TGTGCCAGCAGTTCCAGGGGAAGCGCAGATACGCAGTATTTT. Translating it yields CASSSRGSADTQYF.

The chain uses TRBV9 and TRBJ2-5; TRBD2 aligns across 8 bases. Germline values: CDR1 SGDLS, CDR2 YYNGEE. V lost 0 bases and J lost 7; bases outside the gene matches: 5. The CDR3 consists of 14 residues. CDR3 protein: CASSVGREGGTQYF. For the CDR3, the DNA is TGTGCCAGCAGCGTAGGTCGGGAGGGGGGGACCCAGTACTTC.

There are a few counts of this clonotype. The chain employs TRBV20-1 and TRBJ2-1; TRBD1 agrees at 9 bases. The CDR3 is made up of 15 amino acids. The germline gives CDR1 DFQATT, CDR2 SNEGSKA (reference sequence). J lost 4 bases, V lost 1 base, and 5 bases had no gene match. The CDR3 loop reads CSARGGTGLYNEQFF. The CDR3 DNA reads as TGCAGTGCTAGAGGGGGGACAGGGTTATACAATGAGCAGTTCTTC.